What follows describes a single TCR beta chain. CDR3 length equals 16 residues. The germline V gene has CDR1 SGHDN and CDR2 FVKESK. Deletions cut 1 base from V and 2 bases from J, with 13 bases between. The data were obtained in a study of blood T cell repertoires in COVID-19. Across the study: Samples of COVID-19 (acute and convalescent) were obtained from the United States, Italy and Spain.

Sequenced by immunoSEQ multiplex PCR; TCRdb stores in-frame clones only, minus some. The sample has roughly 190,000 clones, roughly 81% seen once. The sequence came from a woman aged 40 to 49 with COVID-19, enrolled during active disease. Sequenced material: peripheral blood. The rearrangement joins TRBV14 to TRBJ2-3, with D perhaps TRBD2 (6 bases). The CDR3 sequence is CASSQVGGYPTDTQYF. The CDR3 DNA is TGTGCCAGCAGCCAAGTGGGAGGTTACCCCACAGATACGCAGTATTTT.